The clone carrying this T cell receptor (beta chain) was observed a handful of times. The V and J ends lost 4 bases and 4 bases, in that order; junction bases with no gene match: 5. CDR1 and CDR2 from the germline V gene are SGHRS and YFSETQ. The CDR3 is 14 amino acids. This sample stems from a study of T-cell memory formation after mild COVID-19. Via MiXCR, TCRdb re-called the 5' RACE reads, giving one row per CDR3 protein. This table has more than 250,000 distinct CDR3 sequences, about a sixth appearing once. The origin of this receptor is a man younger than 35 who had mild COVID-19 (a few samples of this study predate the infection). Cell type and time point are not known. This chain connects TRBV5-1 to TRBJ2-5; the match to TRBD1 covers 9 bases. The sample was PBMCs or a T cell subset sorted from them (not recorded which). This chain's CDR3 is CASSAGTGLETQYF. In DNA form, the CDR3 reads TGCGCCAGCAGCGCGGGGACAGGGTTAGAGACCCAGTACTTC.